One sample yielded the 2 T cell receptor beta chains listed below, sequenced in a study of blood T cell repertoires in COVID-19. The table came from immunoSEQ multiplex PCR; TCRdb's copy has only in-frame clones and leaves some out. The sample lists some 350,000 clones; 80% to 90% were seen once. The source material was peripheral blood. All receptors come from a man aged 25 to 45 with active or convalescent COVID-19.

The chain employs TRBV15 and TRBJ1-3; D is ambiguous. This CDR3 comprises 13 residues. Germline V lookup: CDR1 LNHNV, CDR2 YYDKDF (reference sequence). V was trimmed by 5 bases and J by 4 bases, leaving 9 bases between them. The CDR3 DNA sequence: TGTGCCACCAGCCGGGAGAGGGGAAACACCATATATTTT. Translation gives CATSRERGNTIYF.

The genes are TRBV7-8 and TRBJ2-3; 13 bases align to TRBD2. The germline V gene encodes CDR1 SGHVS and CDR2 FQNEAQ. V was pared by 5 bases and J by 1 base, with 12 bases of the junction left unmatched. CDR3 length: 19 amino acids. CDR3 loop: CASSPWTSGGWGGTDTQYF. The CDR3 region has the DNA TGTGCCAGCAGCCCGTGGACTAGCGGGGGATGGGGGGGCACAGATACGCAGTATTTT.